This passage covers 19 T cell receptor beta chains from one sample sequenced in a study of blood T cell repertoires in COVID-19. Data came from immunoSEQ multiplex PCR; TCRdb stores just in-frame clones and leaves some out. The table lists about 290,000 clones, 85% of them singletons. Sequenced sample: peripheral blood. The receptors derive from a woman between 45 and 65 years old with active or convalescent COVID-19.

CDR3 protein: CASSSVGQNTEAFF. The CDR3 bases are TGTGCCAGCAGTTCCGTGGGACAGAACACTGAAGCTTTCTTT. The rearrangement links TRBV6-1 to TRBJ1-1; D might be TRBD1 (6 bases). The V end was cut by 5 bases, the J end by 1 base, with 11 bases between. The CDR3 extends over 14 amino acids. Per the germline V gene, CDR1 is MNHNS and CDR2 is SASEGT.

The CDR3 DNA reads as TGTGCCTTCGGGACTTTAGCCGAAAAACTGTTTTTT. Amino acids: CAFGTLAEKLFF. The chain employs TRBV30 and TRBJ1-4; maybe TRBD1 (5 bases). Germline lookup yields CDR1 GTSNPN and CDR2 SVGIG (reference sequence). The CDR3 is 12 amino acids. Trimming removed 7 bases at V and 8 bases at J, with 14 bases between.

This CDR3 is CASAGGNEQFF. The CDR3 DNA reads as TGTGCCAGTGCAGGGGGAAATGAGCAGTTCTTC. The chain uses TRBV19 and TRBJ2-1; 7 bases agree with TRBD1. The trim removed 8 bases at V and 7 bases at J, leaving 2 bases unmatched. Germline lookup yields CDR1 LNHDA and CDR2 SQIVND (reference sequence). The CDR3 is 11 amino acids.

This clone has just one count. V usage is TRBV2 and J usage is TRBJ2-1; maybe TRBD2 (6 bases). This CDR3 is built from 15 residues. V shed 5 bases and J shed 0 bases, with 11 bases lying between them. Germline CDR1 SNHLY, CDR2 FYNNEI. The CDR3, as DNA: TGTGCCAGCAGTCCCATGGGGGGCTCCTACAATGAGCAGTTCTTC. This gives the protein CASSPMGGSYNEQFF.

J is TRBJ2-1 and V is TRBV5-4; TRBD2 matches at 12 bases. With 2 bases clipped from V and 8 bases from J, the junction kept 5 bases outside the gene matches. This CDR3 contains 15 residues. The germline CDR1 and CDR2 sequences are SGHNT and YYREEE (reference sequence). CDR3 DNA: TGTGCCAGCAGCTTTCCTCTAGCGGGGGGGGATGAGCAGTTCTTC. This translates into CASSFPLAGGDEQFF.

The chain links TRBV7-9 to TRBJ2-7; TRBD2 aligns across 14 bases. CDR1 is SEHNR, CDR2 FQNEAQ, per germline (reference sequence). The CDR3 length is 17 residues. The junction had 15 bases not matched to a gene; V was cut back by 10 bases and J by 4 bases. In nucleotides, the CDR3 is TGTGCCACCAACAAATTGGGGACTAGCGGGAGTGAGTACGAGCAGTACTTC. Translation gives CATNKLGTSGSEYEQYF.

CDR3: CASSLGGRYTDTQYF. DNA of the CDR3: TGCGCCAGCAGCTTGGGAGGGCGGTACACAGATACGCAGTATTTT. J is TRBJ2-3 and V is TRBV5-1, with D tentatively TRBD2 (5 bases). Between the trimmed V and J ends, which lost 0 bases and 2 bases, there was a span of 10 bases. The CDR3 covers 15 residues. Germline CDR1 and CDR2: SGHRS and YFSETQ.

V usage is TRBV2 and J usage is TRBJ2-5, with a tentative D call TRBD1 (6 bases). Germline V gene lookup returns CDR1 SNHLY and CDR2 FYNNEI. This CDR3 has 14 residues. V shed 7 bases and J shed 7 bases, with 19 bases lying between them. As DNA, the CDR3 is TGTGCCAGCACCGACAGGAGCCTGGGTTGGACCCAGTACTTC. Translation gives CASTDRSLGWTQYF.

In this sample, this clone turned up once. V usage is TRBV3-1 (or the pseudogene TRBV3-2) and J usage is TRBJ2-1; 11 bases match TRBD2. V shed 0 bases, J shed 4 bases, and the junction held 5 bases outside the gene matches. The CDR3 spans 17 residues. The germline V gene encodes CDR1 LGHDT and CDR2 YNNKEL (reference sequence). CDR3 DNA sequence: TGTGCCAGCAGCCAAGACCTCGGGACTAGCGGTTACAATGAGCAGTTCTTC. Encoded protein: CASSQDLGTSGYNEQFF.

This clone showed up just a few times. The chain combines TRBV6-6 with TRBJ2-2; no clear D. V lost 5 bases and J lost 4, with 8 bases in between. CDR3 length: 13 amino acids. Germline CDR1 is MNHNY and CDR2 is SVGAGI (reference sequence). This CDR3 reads CASSRSGTGELFF. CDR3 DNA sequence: TGTGCCAGCAGTCGATCCGGCACCGGGGAGCTGTTTTTT.

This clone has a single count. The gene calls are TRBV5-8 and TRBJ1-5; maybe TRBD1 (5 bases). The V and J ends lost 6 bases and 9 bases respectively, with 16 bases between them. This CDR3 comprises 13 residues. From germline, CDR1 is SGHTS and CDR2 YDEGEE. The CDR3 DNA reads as TGTGCCAGCACCCCACGGGGGATAGGGCCCCAGCATTTT. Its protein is CASTPRGIGPQHF.

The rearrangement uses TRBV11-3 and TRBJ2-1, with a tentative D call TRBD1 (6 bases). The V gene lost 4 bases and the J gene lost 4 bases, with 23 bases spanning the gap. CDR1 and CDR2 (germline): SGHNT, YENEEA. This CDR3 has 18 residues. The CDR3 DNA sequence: TGTGCCAGCAGCTCAACCAGGACAGTGAGGGGCCTATACAATGAGCAGTTCTTC. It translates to CASSSTRTVRGLYNEQFF.

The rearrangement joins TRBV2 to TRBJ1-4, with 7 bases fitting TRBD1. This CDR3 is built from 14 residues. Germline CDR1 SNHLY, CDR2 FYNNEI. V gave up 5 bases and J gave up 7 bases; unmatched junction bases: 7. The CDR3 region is CASSFDREVEKLFF. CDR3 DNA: TGTGCCAGCAGTTTTGACAGGGAGGTTGAAAAACTGTTTTTT.

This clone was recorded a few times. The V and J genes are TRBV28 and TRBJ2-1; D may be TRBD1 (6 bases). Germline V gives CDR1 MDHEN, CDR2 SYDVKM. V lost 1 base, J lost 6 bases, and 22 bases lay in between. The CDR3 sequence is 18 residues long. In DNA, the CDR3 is TGTGCCAGCAGTTTATTTCCCGGTGGCAGGGGATCGGGCAATGAGCAGTTCTTC. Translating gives CASSLFPGGRGSGNEQFF.

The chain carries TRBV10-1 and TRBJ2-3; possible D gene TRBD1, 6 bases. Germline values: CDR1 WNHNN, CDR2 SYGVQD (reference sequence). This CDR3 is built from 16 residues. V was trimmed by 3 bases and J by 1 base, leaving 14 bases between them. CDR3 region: CASSEFGTPGTDTQYF. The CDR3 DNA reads TGCGCCAGCAGTGAATTCGGGACACCGGGCACAGATACGCAGTATTTT.

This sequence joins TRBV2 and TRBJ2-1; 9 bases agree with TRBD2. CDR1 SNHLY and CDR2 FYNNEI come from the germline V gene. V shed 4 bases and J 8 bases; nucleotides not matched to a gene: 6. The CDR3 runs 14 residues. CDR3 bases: TGTGCCAGCAGTGGGATAGCGGGAGCCCATGAGCAGTTCTTC. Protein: CASSGIAGAHEQFF.

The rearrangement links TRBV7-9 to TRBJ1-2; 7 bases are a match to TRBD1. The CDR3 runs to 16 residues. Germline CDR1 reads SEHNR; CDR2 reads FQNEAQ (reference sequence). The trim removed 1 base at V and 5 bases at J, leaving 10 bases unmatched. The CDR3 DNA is TGTGCCAGCAGCTTAGGCACAGGGGAGGCTAGTTATGGCTACACCTTC. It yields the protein CASSLGTGEASYGYTF.

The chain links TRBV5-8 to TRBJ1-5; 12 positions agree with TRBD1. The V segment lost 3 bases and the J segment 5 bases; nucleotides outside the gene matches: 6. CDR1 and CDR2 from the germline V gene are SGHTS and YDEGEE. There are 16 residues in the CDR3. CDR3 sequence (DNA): TGTGCCAGCAGCTCTGGGACAGGGGGCATGCATCAGCCCCAGCATTTT. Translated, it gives CASSSGTGGMHQPQHF.

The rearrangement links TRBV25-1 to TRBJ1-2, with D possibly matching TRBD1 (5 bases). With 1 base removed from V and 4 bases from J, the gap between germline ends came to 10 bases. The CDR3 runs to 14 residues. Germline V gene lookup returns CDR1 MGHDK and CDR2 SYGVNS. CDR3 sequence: CASSESGEFYGYTF. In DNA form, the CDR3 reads TGTGCCAGCAGTGAATCGGGGGAGTTCTATGGCTACACCTTC.